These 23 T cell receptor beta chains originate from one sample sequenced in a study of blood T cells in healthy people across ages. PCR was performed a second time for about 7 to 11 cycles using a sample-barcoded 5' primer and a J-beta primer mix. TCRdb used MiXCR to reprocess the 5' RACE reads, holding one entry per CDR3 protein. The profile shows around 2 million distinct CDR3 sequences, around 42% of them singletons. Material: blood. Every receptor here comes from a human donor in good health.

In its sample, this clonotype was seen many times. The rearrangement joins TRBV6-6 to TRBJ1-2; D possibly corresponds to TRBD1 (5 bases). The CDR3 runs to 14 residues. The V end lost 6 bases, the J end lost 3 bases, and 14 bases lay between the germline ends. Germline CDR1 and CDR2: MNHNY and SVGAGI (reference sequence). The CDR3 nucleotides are TGTGCCAGCAGGACCCCGGGGCACGACTATGGCTACACCTTC. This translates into CASRTPGHDYGYTF.

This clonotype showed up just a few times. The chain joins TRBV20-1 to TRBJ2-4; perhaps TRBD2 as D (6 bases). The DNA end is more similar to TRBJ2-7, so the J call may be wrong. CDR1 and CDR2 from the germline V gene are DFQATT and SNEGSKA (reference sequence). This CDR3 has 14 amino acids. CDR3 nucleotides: TGCAGTGCTAATCGGATCGGAGGGTCCTACGAGCAGTACTTC. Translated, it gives CSANRIGGSYEQYF.

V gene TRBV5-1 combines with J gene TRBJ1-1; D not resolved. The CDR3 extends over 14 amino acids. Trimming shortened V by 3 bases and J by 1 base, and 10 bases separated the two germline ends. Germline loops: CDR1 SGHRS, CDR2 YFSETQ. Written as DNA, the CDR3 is TGCGCCAGCAGCTCCGGACTCCAGAACACTGAAGCTTTCTTT. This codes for CASSSGLQNTEAFF. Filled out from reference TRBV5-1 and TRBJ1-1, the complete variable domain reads KAGVTQTPRYLIKTRGQQVTLSCSPISGHRSVSWYQQTPGQGLQFLFEYFSETQRNKGNFPGRFSGRQFSNSRSEMNVSTLELGDSALYLCASSSGLQNTEAFFGQGTRLTVV.

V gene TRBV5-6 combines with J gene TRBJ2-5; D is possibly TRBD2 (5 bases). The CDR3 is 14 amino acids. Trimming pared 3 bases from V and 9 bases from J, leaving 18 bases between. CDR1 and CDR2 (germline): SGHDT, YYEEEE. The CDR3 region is CASSYAGGGESQYF. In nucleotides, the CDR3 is TGTGCCAGCAGCTATGCCGGCGGTGGGGAGTCCCAGTACTTC.

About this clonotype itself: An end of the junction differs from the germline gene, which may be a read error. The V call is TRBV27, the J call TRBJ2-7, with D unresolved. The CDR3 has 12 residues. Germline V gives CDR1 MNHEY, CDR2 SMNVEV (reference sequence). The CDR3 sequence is CAGSSGPHEQYF. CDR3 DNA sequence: TGTGCCGGCAGCTCGGGCCCCCATGAGCAGTACTTC.

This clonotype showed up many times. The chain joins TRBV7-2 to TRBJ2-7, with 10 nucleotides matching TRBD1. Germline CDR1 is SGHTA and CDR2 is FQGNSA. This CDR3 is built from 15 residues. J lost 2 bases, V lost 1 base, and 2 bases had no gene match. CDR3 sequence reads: CASSLGGTGAYEQYF. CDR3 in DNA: TGTGCCAGCAGCTTAGGAGGGACAGGGGCCTACGAGCAGTACTTC.

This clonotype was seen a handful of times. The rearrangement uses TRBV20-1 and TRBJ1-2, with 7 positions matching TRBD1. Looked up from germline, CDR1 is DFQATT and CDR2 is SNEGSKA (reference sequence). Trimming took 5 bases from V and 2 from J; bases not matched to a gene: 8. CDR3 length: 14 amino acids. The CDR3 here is CSADLRDRNYGYTF. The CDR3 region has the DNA TGCAGTGCTGACCTCCGGGACAGAAACTATGGCTACACCTTC.

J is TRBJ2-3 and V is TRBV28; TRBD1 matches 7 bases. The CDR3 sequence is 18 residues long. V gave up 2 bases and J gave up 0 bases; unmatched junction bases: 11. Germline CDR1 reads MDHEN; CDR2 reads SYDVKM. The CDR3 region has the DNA TGTGCCAGCAGTTTAACCGGGACAGCTACAGTTAGCACAGATACGCAGTATTTT. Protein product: CASSLTGTATVSTDTQYF.

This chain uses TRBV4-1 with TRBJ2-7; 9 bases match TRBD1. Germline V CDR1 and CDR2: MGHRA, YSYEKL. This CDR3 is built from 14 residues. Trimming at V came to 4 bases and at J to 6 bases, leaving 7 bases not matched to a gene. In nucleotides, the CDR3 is TGCGCCAGCAGCCGGGCCGGGACAGGGCTCGAGCAGTACTTC. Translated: CASSRAGTGLEQYF.

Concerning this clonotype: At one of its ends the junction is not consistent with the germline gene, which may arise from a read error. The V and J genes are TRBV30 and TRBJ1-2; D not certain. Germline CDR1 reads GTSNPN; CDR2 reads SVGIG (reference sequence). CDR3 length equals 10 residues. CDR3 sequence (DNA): TGTGCCGGGAGAAACTATGGCTACACCTTC. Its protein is CAGRNYGYTF.

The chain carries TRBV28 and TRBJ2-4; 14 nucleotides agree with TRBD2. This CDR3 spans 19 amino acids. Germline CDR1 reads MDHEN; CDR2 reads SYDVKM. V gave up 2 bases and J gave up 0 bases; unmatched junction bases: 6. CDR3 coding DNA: TGTGCCAGCAGTTTAGGACTAGCGGGGGGCCCTCTAGCCAAAAACATTCAGTACTTC. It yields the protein CASSLGLAGGPLAKNIQYF.

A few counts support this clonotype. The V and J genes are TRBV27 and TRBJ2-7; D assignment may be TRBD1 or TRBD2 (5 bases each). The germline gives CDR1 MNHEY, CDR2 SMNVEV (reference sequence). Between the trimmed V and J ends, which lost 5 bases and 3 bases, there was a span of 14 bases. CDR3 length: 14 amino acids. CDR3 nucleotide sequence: TGTGCCAGCAGTACAAGGGACGGCGGCTACGAGCAGTACTTC. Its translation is CASSTRDGGYEQYF.

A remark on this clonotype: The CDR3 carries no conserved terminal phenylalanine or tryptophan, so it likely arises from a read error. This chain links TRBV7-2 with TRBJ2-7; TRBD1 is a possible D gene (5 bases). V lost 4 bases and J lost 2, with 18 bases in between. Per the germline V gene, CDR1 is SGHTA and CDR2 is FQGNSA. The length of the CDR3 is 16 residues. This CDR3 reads CASSSRGATPTYEQYL. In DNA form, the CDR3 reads TGTGCCAGCAGCTCAAGGGGCGCGACGCCTACCTACGAGCAGTACCTC.

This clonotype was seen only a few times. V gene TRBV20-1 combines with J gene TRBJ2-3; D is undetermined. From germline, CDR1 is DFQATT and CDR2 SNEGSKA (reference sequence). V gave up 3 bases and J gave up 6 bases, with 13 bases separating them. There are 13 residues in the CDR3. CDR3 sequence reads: CSASLSPGDTQYF. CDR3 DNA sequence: TGCAGTGCTAGCCTGTCCCCCGGTGATACGCAGTATTTT.

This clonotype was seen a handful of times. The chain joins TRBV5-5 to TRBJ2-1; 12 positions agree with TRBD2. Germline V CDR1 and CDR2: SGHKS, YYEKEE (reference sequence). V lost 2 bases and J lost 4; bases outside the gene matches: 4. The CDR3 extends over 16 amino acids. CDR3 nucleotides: TGTGCCAGCAGCTTTACCGGGACTAGCGGGTACAATGAGCAGTTCTTC. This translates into CASSFTGTSGYNEQFF.

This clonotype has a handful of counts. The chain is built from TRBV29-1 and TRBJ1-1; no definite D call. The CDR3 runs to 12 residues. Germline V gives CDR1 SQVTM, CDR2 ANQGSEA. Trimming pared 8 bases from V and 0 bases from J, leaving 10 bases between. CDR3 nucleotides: TGCAGCCTTGGAACCGTGAACACTGAAGCTTTCTTT. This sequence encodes CSLGTVNTEAFF.

The CDR3 sequence is CASSQDPGQGADTGELFF. For the CDR3, the DNA is TGCGCCAGCAGCCAAGACCCGGGACAGGGGGCAGACACCGGGGAGCTGTTTTTT. The V call is TRBV4-3, the J call TRBJ2-2; 12 nucleotides agree with TRBD1. The CDR3 contains 18 residues. Germline CDR1 is LGHNA and CDR2 is YSLEER. V trimming: 0 bases; J trimming: 3 bases; junction bases outside the gene matches: 5.

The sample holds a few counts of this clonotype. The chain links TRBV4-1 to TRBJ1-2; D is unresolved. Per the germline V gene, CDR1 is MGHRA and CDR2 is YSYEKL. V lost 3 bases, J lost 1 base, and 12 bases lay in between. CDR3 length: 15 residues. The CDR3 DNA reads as TGCGCCAGCAGCCAGAACTCGAGAGTTAACTATGGCTACACCTTC. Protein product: CASSQNSRVNYGYTF.

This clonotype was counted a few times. For the CDR3, the DNA is TGCGCCAGCAGCTTGGGTTACACTGGGGCCAACGTCCTGACTTTC. This translates into CASSLGYTGANVLTF. V usage is TRBV5-1 and J usage is TRBJ2-6; D ambiguous. V was trimmed by 0 bases and J by 2 bases, leaving 6 bases between them. The V gene's germline CDR1 is SGHRS and CDR2 YFSETQ. This CDR3 comprises 15 residues.

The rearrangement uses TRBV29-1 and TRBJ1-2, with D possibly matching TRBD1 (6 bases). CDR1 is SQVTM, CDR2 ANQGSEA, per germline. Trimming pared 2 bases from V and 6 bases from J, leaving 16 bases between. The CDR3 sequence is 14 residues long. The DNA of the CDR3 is TGCAGCGTTGAATCCCGCAGGGGAGGAGATGGCTACACCTTC. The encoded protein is CSVESRRGGDGYTF.

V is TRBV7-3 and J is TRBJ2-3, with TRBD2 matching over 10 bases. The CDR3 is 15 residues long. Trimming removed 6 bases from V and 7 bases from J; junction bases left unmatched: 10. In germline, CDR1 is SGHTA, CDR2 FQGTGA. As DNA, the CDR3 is TGTGCCAGCAGTTACAGCGGGGGGGAACTGAATACGCAGTATTTT. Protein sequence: CASSYSGGELNTQYF.

CDR3 coding DNA: TGTGCCAGCAGCCAGCGCAATGAGCAGTACTTC. This gives the protein CASSQRNEQYF. The J gene is TRBJ2-5, the V gene TRBV12-3 or TRBV12-4; D not resolved. With 6 bases removed from V and 11 bases from J, the gap between germline ends came to 13 bases. CDR3 length: 11 residues.

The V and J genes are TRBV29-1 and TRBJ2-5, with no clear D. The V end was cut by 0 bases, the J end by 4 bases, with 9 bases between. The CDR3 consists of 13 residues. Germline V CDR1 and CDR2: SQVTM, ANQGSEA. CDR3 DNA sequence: TGCAGCGTTGAAGAAAGTCGAGGAGAGACCCAGTACTTC. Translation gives CSVEESRGETQYF. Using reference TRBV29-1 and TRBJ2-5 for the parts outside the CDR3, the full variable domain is SAVISQKPSRDICQRGTSLTIQCQVDSQVTMMFWYRQQPGQSLTLIATANQGSEATYESGFVIDKFPISRPNLTFSTLTVSNMSPEDSSIYLCSVEESRGETQYFGPGTRLLVL.